The 9 T cell receptor beta chains below all came from one sample that was sequenced in a study of response to subunit inactivated influenza vaccine. TCRdb independently ran MiXCR on the RT-PCR reads; one entry per CDR3 protein. The sample has around 750,000 distinct CDR3 sequences; 21% are singletons. This material consisted of PBMCs from blood, taken approximately 5 days after vaccination. These receptor sequences come from a man aged 45 to 65 who received an inactivated influenza vaccine.

Only a few counts were recorded for this clonotype. J is TRBJ2-1 and V is TRBV6-2 or TRBV6-3; 13 positions match TRBD2. This CDR3 contains 18 residues. After removal of 4 bases from V and 3 bases from J, the junction contained 9 bases not matched to a gene. The germline gives CDR1 MNHEY, CDR2 SVGEGT. The CDR3 loop reads CASSSPTTSGRNYNEQFF. CDR3 bases: TGTGCCAGCAGTTCACCGACGACTAGCGGGAGGAACTACAATGAGCAGTTCTTC.

CDR3 in amino acids: CSASSPTGIPYEQYF. The CDR3 DNA reads TGCAGTGCTAGCTCCCCGACAGGGATCCCCTACGAGCAGTACTTC. V and J are TRBV20-1 and TRBJ2-7; TRBD1 agrees at 7 bases. V dropped 3 bases and J dropped 2; count of bases not matched to a gene: 10. The CDR3 is 15 amino acids. Germline V gives CDR1 DFQATT, CDR2 SNEGSKA (reference sequence).

The chain has TRBV4-1 and TRBJ1-3; 7 nucleotides line up with TRBD1. Germline assignment: CDR1 MGHRA and CDR2 YSYEKL. The CDR3 length is 15 residues. V gave up 0 bases and J gave up 7 bases; unmatched junction bases: 6. The CDR3 DNA sequence: TGCGCCAGCAGCCAAGATCACGAGACAGGGAACACCATATATTTT. Protein product: CASSQDHETGNTIYF.

This clonotype was picked up a small number of times. This chain uses TRBV4-3 with TRBJ2-3, with D perhaps being TRBD1 or TRBD2 (5 bases each). CDR1 is LGHNA and CDR2 is YSLEER in the germline V gene. This CDR3 region has 17 residues. Deletions cut 0 bases from V and 1 base from J, with 14 bases between. In DNA form, the CDR3 reads TGCGCCAGCAGCCAAGAAGGGGAGCTAGACGGCACAGATACGCAGTATTTT. Protein product: CASSQEGELDGTDTQYF.

This clonotype was seen a few times. This chain joins TRBV29-1 and TRBJ2-1; D not certain. The CDR3 consists of 13 residues. Germline V gene lookup returns CDR1 SQVTM and CDR2 ANQGSEA. Between the trimmed V and J ends, which lost 4 bases and 6 bases, there was a span of 13 bases. CDR3 DNA: TGCAGCGTTGTACTAAGATGGGGCAATGAGCAGTTCTTC. Protein product: CSVVLRWGNEQFF.

The chain combines TRBV14 with TRBJ1-2; tentative D call: TRBD1 (5 bases). Looked up from germline, CDR1 is SGHDN and CDR2 is FVKESK. Trimming took 2 bases from V and 2 from J, leaving 12 bases between them. The CDR3 consists of 15 residues. The CDR3 is CASSQMTETNYGYTF. The CDR3 bases are TGTGCCAGCAGCCAAATGACAGAGACAAACTATGGCTACACCTTC. Drawing the rest from reference TRBV14 and TRBJ1-2, the complete variable domain is EAGVTQFPSHSVIEKGQTVTLRCDPISGHDNLYWYRRVMGKEIKFLLHFVKESKQDESGMPNNRFLAERTGGTYSTLKVQPAELEDSGVYFCASSQMTETNYGYTFGSGTRLTVV.

This chain links TRBV29-1 with TRBJ2-1; D possibly corresponds to TRBD1 (5 bases). The CDR3 runs 17 residues. Germline CDR1 is SQVTM and CDR2 is ANQGSEA. Trimming removed 8 bases at V and 4 bases at J, with 27 bases between. In nucleotides, the CDR3 is TGCAGCATACGACAGATGTCCAATTCCCCGACTTACAATGAGCAGTTCTTC. Amino acids: CSIRQMSNSPTYNEQFF.

The rearrangement uses TRBV12-3 or TRBV12-4 and TRBJ1-6; D ambiguous. V shed 5 bases and J shed 10 bases, with 12 bases lying between them. This CDR3 is built from 13 residues. CDR3 nucleotides: TGTGCCAGCAGTCTCAGGATTAGGTCACCCCTCCACTTT. Protein sequence: CASSLRIRSPLHF.

The genes are TRBV7-2 and TRBJ2-3; D remains ambiguous. The germline CDR1 and CDR2 sequences are SGHTA and FQGNSA. CDR3 length: 15 amino acids. The V gene lost 3 bases and the J gene lost 6 bases, with 16 bases spanning the gap. Here the CDR3 reads CASSFGRLSMDTQYF. The CDR3 coding sequence is TGTGCCAGCAGCTTTGGCCGGTTGAGCATGGATACGCAGTATTTT.